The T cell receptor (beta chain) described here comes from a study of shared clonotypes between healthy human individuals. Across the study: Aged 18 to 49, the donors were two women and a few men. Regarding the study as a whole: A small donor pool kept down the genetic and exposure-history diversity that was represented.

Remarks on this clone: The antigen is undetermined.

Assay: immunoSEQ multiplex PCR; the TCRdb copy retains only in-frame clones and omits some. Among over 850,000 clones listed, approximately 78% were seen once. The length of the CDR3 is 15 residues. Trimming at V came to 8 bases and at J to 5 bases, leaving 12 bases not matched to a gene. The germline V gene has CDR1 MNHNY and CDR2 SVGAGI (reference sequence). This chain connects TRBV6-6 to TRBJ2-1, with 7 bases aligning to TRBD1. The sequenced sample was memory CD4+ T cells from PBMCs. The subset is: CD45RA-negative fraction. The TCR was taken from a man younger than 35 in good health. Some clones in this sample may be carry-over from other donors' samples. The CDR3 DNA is TGTGCCAGCTGGGGTATGGGACAGCTCAACAATGAGCAGTTCTTC. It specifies CASWGMGQLNNEQFF.